This passage covers 30 T cell receptor beta chains from one sample sequenced in a study of T cells in Graves' hyperthyroidism and ophthalmopathy. The CDR3 regions of TCR beta were amplified from RNA transcripts. In the first-round RT-PCR of the TCR CDR3, the HTBI primer set was used. MiXCR, run by TCRdb on the multiplex PCR reads, gives a single entry per CDR3 protein. This sample has approximately 25,000 distinct CDR3 sequences, with nearly 45% found just once. Specimen: blood. The receptors were gathered from a woman aged 30 to 39 with Graves' hyperthyroidism.

This clonotype is judged medium-sized. The chain carries TRBV20-1 and TRBJ2-7; the D gene is possibly TRBD1 (5 bases). V lost 8 bases, J lost 4 bases, and 18 bases lay in between. This CDR3 region has 13 residues. Germline assignment: CDR1 DFQATT and CDR2 SNEGSKA (reference sequence). The chain's CDR3 is CSPTGTSTYEQYF. Written as DNA, the CDR3 is TGCAGTCCAACAGGTACTTCTACGTACGAGCAGTACTTC.

This clonotype was counted many times. This chain connects TRBV3-1 to TRBJ1-6; possibly TRBD1 for D (5 bases). The CDR3 has 14 amino acids. Germline lookup yields CDR1 LGHDT and CDR2 YNNKEL (reference sequence). Deletions cut 4 bases from V and 7 bases from J, with 11 bases between. The CDR3 loop reads CASSLAGGNSPLHF. The DNA for the CDR3 is TGTGCCAGCAGCCTCGCGGGGGGAAATTCACCCCTCCACTTT. The whole variable domain, remainder taken from reference TRBV3-1 and TRBJ1-6, is DTAVSQTPKYLVTQMGNDKSIKCEQNLGHDTMYWYKQDSKKFLKIMFSYNNKELIINETVPNRFSPKSPDKAHLNLHINSLELGDSAVYFCASSLAGGNSPLHFGNGTRLTVT.

Many counts were recorded for this clonotype. The chain employs TRBV20-1 and TRBJ1-1; TRBD1 aligns across 11 bases. The CDR3 is made up of 15 amino acids. Germline assignment: CDR1 DFQATT and CDR2 SNEGSKA (reference sequence). With V trimmed by 0 bases and J by 6 bases, 6 bases remained unmatched. The CDR3 spells CSARDGWDRGAEAFF. In DNA form, the CDR3 reads TGCAGTGCTAGAGATGGTTGGGACAGGGGGGCTGAAGCTTTCTTT.

To note about this clonotype: A junction end diverges from the germline sequence, so it may reflect a read error. This chain connects TRBV5-5 to TRBJ1-1, with TRBD1 matching 8 bases. Germline assignment: CDR1 SGHKS and CDR2 YYEKEE (reference sequence). CDR3 length: 13 residues. CDR3 residues: CASSFNRGTEAFF. CDR3 DNA sequence: TGTGCCAGCAGCTTCAACAGGGGGACTGAAGCTTTCTTC.

For this clonotype: A much larger clone lies a single base off, so this may be a read error. V is TRBV30 and J is TRBJ2-1; D is possibly TRBD1 (5 bases). Germline loops: CDR1 GTSNPN, CDR2 SVGIG (reference sequence). This CDR3 has 13 amino acids. CDR3 in DNA: TGTGCCCGGAGTGTGAGCAGGGTGGATGAGCAGTTCTTC. It encodes CARSVSRVDEQFF.

The gene calls are TRBV5-1 and TRBJ1-2, with D hard to call. CDR1 is SGHRS and CDR2 is YFSETQ in the germline V gene. Trimming pared 0 bases from V and 4 bases from J, leaving 10 bases between. This CDR3 is 14 amino acids long. Written as DNA, the CDR3 is TGCGCCAGCAGCTTGGTCACTTTAGGCTATGGCTACACCTTC. This translates into CASSLVTLGYGYTF.

This clonotype was seen once. The V gene is TRBV29-1, the J gene TRBJ2-7; TRBD2 agrees at 9 bases. Germline CDR1 SQVTM, CDR2 ANQGSEA. Trimming took 7 bases from V and 7 from J; bases not matched to a gene: 11. The CDR3 is 13 amino acids. The CDR3 DNA follows: TGCAGCGCCTCGTTTAGCGGGAGTTGGGAGCAGTACTTC. Protein: CSASFSGSWEQYF.

The chain carries TRBV18 and TRBJ2-7, with D possibly being TRBD2 (6 bases). CDR3 size: 13 residues. CDR1 and CDR2 (germline): KGHSH, LQKENI. The V gene lost 6 bases and the J gene lost 5 bases, with 14 bases spanning the gap. The CDR3 nucleotides are TGTGCCAGCTCCGGGACTGGCCTCCACGAGCAGTACTTC. It specifies CASSGTGLHEQYF.

This clonotype appeared many times. The rearrangement uses TRBV6-1 and TRBJ2-3, with D perhaps assigned TRBD1 or TRBD2 (5 bases each). The CDR3 contains 12 residues. Trimming pared 11 bases from V and 1 base from J, leaving 10 bases between. From germline, CDR1 is MNHNS and CDR2 SASEGT. This CDR3 is CAGWDGTDTQYF. CDR3 in DNA: TGTGCCGGATGGGACGGCACAGATACGCAGTATTTT.

This clonotype was detected many times. An end of the junction does not agree with germline; a read error may underlie this. The chain carries TRBV5-1 and TRBJ2-7; a possible D gene is TRBD1 (6 bases). Germline V gene sequence: CDR1 SGHRS, CDR2 YFSETQ. This CDR3 contains 14 residues. The CDR3 DNA is TGCGCCAGCAGCTTGGCCGATGCCGGGACACCGGTCTCCTTC. This gives the protein CASSLADAGTPVSF.

The V gene is TRBV5-1, the J gene TRBJ1-2; D is unclear. Per the germline V gene, CDR1 is SGHRS and CDR2 is YFSETQ. This CDR3 has 15 amino acids. V lost 1 base and J lost 4, with 14 bases in between. The CDR3 DNA follows: TGCGCCAGCAGCTTGAATCCGGGGTCGGTCTATGGCTACACCTTC. Protein product: CASSLNPGSVYGYTF.

This sequence joins TRBV5-1 and TRBJ1-2; maybe TRBD1 (5 bases). V shed 4 bases and J shed 7 bases, with 14 bases lying between them. Looked up from germline, CDR1 is SGHRS and CDR2 is YFSETQ. This CDR3 contains 13 residues. The DNA for the CDR3 is TGCGCCAGCAGCCCCGACGGGAGGGGTGGCTACACCTTC. Its translation: CASSPDGRGGYTF.

This clonotype was found a few times. The rearrangement joins TRBV20-1 to TRBJ2-1; TRBD2 aligns across 8 bases. Germline assignment: CDR1 DFQATT and CDR2 SNEGSKA (reference sequence). This CDR3 is built from 15 residues. Unmatched junction bases numbered 4, after V lost 3 bases and J lost 0 bases. Here the CDR3 DNA reads TGCAGTGCTAGGTCCAGCGGGAGCTCCTACAATGAGCAGTTCTTC. It encodes CSARSSGSSYNEQFF.

The genes are TRBV9 and TRBJ1-1; 11 positions match TRBD1. Trimming removed 4 bases from V and 5 bases from J; junction bases left unmatched: 13. Per the germline V gene, CDR1 is SGDLS and CDR2 is YYNGEE. The CDR3 contains 17 residues. In DNA form, the CDR3 reads TGTGCCAGCAGCACCCTGAGCGGGACAGGGGGAAAGACTGAAGCTTTCTTT. It specifies CASSTLSGTGGKTEAFF. The full variable domain, rest sourced from reference TRBV9 and TRBJ1-1, is DSGVTQTPKHLITATGQRVTLRCSPRSGDLSVYWYQQSLDQGLQFLIQYYNGEERAKGNILERFSAQQFPDLHSELNLSSLELGDSALYFCASSTLSGTGGKTEAFFGQGTRLTVV.

The chain combines TRBV29-1 with TRBJ2-1; TRBD2 agrees at 10 bases. This CDR3 comprises 14 residues. Germline trimming cut 6 bases from V and 5 bases from J; bases unmatched to any gene: 7. Germline V lookup: CDR1 SQVTM, CDR2 ANQGSEA. Here the CDR3 reads CSVKGLAEDNEQFF. The CDR3, as DNA: TGCAGCGTCAAAGGACTAGCGGAAGACAATGAGCAGTTCTTC.

The chain combines TRBV6-2 or TRBV6-3 with TRBJ2-7, with unresolved D. The CDR3 sequence is 11 residues long. V gave up 7 bases and J gave up 1 base, with 5 bases separating them. CDR1 and CDR2 from the germline V gene are MNHEY and SVGEGT. CDR3 region: CASTTSYEQYF. The DNA of the CDR3 is TGTGCCAGCACCACGTCCTACGAGCAGTACTTC.

This clonotype was seen once. The chain combines TRBV5-1 with TRBJ2-1, with D perhaps matching TRBD1 (6 bases). This CDR3 spans 12 amino acids. The germline V gene has CDR1 SGHRS and CDR2 YFSETQ. V lost 5 bases and J 7 bases, leaving 10 bases between the germline ends. The CDR3 loop reads CASSEQGNEQFF. The DNA for the CDR3 is TGCGCCAGCAGTGAACAGGGTAATGAGCAGTTCTTC. The variable domain in full, with the rest retrieved from reference TRBV5-1 and TRBJ2-1, is KAGVTQTPRYLIKTRGQQVTLSCSPISGHRSVSWYQQTPGQGLQFLFEYFSETQRNKGNFPGRFSGRQFSNSRSEMNVSTLELGDSALYLCASSEQGNEQFFGPGTRLTVL.

Of note for this clonotype: This likely comes from a read error, as the CDR3 has no conserved phenylalanine or tryptophan at its end. The chain recombines TRBV6-4 with TRBJ2-2, with D possibly TRBD1 on 6 matching bases. The V gene's germline CDR1 is MRHNA and CDR2 SNTAGT. This CDR3 contains 13 residues. This CDR3 is CAGRGVGNGELFL. CDR3 bases: TGTGCCGGCAGGGGAGTCGGTAACGGGGAGCTGTTTCTT.

This clonotype occurred many times. The V gene is TRBV15, the J gene TRBJ2-3; 11 positions agree with TRBD2. Germline V CDR1 and CDR2: LNHNV, YYDKDF (reference sequence). The trim removed 0 bases at V and 1 base at J, leaving 9 bases unmatched. The CDR3 covers 19 residues. The CDR3 DNA reads TGTGCCACCAGCAGAGATATAGCGGGAGGGCCAGGAGGCACAGATACGCAGTATTTT. It translates to CATSRDIAGGPGGTDTQYF.

This clonotype was counted at least ten times. In DNA, the CDR3 is TGTGCCAGCGGACCGGGACTAGCGGTAGCCAAAAACATTCAGTACTTC. Amino acids: CASGPGLAVAKNIQYF. This chain links TRBV6-5 with TRBJ2-4, with 11 bases that match TRBD2. The V gene's germline CDR1 is MNHEY and CDR2 SVGAGI. Trimming took 8 bases from V and 0 from J; bases not matched to a gene: 6. The CDR3 is 16 residues long.

This clonotype has ten or more counts. The chain recombines TRBV7-9 with TRBJ1-1; D remains unclear. The V gene's germline CDR1 is SEHNR and CDR2 FQNEAQ (reference sequence). The CDR3 covers 15 residues. Deletions cut 5 bases from V and 3 bases from J, with 16 bases between. CDR3 sequence: CASSASWESDTEAFF. The CDR3 coding sequence is TGTGCCAGCAGCGCCAGTTGGGAATCGGACACTGAAGCTTTCTTT.

Notes on this clonotype: The CDR3 does not end in the conserved phenylalanine or tryptophan, so this is likely a read error. The rearrangement links TRBV5-6 to TRBJ1-1, with D hard to call. With 3 bases removed from V and 7 bases from J, the gap between germline ends came to 13 bases. CDR1 SGHDT and CDR2 YYEEEE come from the germline V gene. The CDR3 runs to 13 residues. Written as DNA, the CDR3 is TGTGCCAGCAGCTCGGCCCGGGTAGTTGAAGCTTTCTTA. The encoded protein is CASSSARVVEAFL.

This clonotype was seen at least ten times. The chain carries TRBV5-1 and TRBJ1-2, with D possibly matching TRBD1 (5 bases). V gave up 3 bases and J gave up 4 bases, with 16 bases separating them. The CDR3 has 15 amino acids. Germline values: CDR1 SGHRS, CDR2 YFSETQ. In nucleotides, the CDR3 is TGCGCCAGCAGCTCGGAAGGGGCGAGGGTCTATGGCTACACCTTC. It yields the protein CASSSEGARVYGYTF.

Comment on this clonotype: A read error is likely, as this CDR3 ends without the conserved phenylalanine or tryptophan. The V gene is TRBV20-1, the J gene TRBJ2-5; 12 bases are a match to TRBD2. CDR1 is DFQATT, CDR2 SNEGSKA, per germline (reference sequence). The CDR3 sequence is 15 residues long. The CDR3 loop reads CSAQGLAGIQETQYV. The DNA of the CDR3 is TGCAGTGCTCAAGGACTAGCGGGAATTCAAGAAACCCAGTACGTC.

Comments on this clonotype: The CDR3 does not end in the conserved phenylalanine or tryptophan, so this is likely a read error. The rearrangement links TRBV5-4 to TRBJ2-5; 15 nucleotides align to TRBD2. Losses at the gene ends were 4 bases for V and 3 bases for J; bases not matched to a gene: 7. Per the germline V gene, CDR1 is SGHNT and CDR2 is YYREEE (reference sequence). The CDR3 extends over 17 amino acids. CDR3 DNA: TGTGCCAGCAGCCTGATCGGACTAGCGGGAGGGGAAGAGACCCAGTACTCC. Translation: CASSLIGLAGGEETQYS.

The V gene is TRBV20-1, the J gene TRBJ2-7, with D maybe TRBD1 (5 bases). The CDR3 totals 13 residues. CDR1 is DFQATT and CDR2 is SNEGSKA in the germline V gene (reference sequence). Trimming took 4 bases from V and 2 from J, leaving 12 bases between them. CDR3 in amino acids: CSATQQATYEQYF. CDR3 DNA sequence: TGCAGTGCTACCCAACAGGCGACCTACGAGCAGTACTTC.

This clonotype was observed a few times. This sequence joins TRBV7-9 and TRBJ2-2, with 7 bases matching TRBD1. This CDR3 has 13 residues. Germline V gene sequence: CDR1 SEHNR, CDR2 FQNEAQ (reference sequence). V trimming: 5 bases; J trimming: 8 bases; junction bases outside the gene matches: 5. The chain's CDR3 is CASSGQVLGELFF. The CDR3 DNA reads TGTGCCAGCAGCGGACAGGTCCTTGGGGAGCTGTTTTTT.

Of note for this clonotype: A much larger clone differs by one base, so this may be a read error. The CDR3 does not end in the conserved phenylalanine or tryptophan, so this is likely a read error. No DNA is shown, since the ends of the CDR3 on it are uncertain; the CDR3 is the one TCRdb lists. This chain joins TRBV18 and TRBJ1-4; TRBD1, the D gene given by the table, was not confirmed from the DNA. The CDR3 is 11 residues long, counting both termini. CDR1 KGHSH and CDR2 LQKENI come from the germline V gene. CDR3 sequence reads: CASSEDRSMFV.

The chain has TRBV20-1 and TRBJ2-5, with no clear D. The CDR3 has 11 residues. The V gene lost 7 bases and the J gene lost 7 bases, with 13 bases spanning the gap. Germline CDR1 and CDR2: DFQATT and SNEGSKA (reference sequence). The CDR3 DNA sequence: TGCAGTGGCGAAGGGTGGGGGACCCAGTACTTC. Its protein product is CSGEGWGTQYF.

A remark on this clonotype: The CDR3 ends on some other residue instead of the conserved phenylalanine or tryptophan, so this is likely a read error. The chain carries TRBV29-1 and TRBJ1-1; TRBD1 agrees at 12 bases. Trimming removed 7 bases from V and 11 bases from J; junction bases left unmatched: 2. CDR1 and CDR2 from the germline V gene are SQVTM and ANQGSEA. The CDR3 totals 10 residues. CDR3 loop: CSAGQGAAFS. The CDR3 coding sequence is TGCAGCGCGGGACAGGGGGCGGCTTTCTCT.